These 2 T cell receptor beta chains were sequenced from one sample in a study of cytomegalovirus exposure and HLA in healthy donors (dated by TCRdb to about 2017). The library was obtained by the immunoSEQ multiplex PCR assay. The multiplex PCR relied on a mix of 60 forward primers for TCR Vbeta segments and 13 reverse primers for TCR Jbeta segments. Held by TCRdb, this immuneACCESS table contains in-frame sequences only and omits some clones. Under half of the omission traces to an unresolved V gene where checked; the cause of the rest is unknown. This sample gives over 150,000 clones in total; about four fifths of them show up just once. The ten largest clones add up to about 4.9% of the sample. The sequenced sample was PBMCs. The source is a girl aged 10 to 17 in good health and CMV-seropositive.

The chain carries TRBV9 and TRBJ1-2; no reliable D call. Germline V gene lookup returns CDR1 SGDLS and CDR2 YYNGEE. The CDR3 spans 15 residues. Trimming left V 0 bases short and J 4 bases short, with 13 bases between. The CDR3 nucleotides are TGTGCCAGCAGCGTAGACTGGGCACTCGCCTATGGCTACACCTTC. Its translation is CASSVDWALAYGYTF.

The chain employs TRBV11-1 and TRBJ1-1; 8 nucleotides line up with TRBD1. The CDR3 loop spans 15 amino acids. V trimming: 4 bases; J trimming: 1 base; junction bases outside the gene matches: 5. Germline loops: CDR1 SGHAT, CDR2 FQDESV (reference sequence). CDR3 residues: CASSSRQGQNTEAFF. CDR3 DNA sequence: TGTGCCAGCAGCTCCCGACAGGGGCAGAACACTGAAGCTTTCTTT.